This T cell receptor (beta chain) was recorded in a study of T cell clones after liver transplantation. At the level of the study: In this trial, immunosuppression withdrawal was attempted within 2 years of liver transplant. TCRbeta sequencing after a pre-transplant mixed lymphocyte reaction identified graft-donor-reactive clones, later tracked in post-transplant blood. Graft-donor-reactive sequences were compared with third-party-reactive TCRbeta sequences from pre-transplant mixed lymphocyte reactions.

The CDR3 spans 12 residues. V was clipped by 5 bases and J by 4 bases, with 6 bases between them. Germline CDR1 reads SGHNT; CDR2 reads YENEEA. Overall study results and limits: Conclusions were preliminary, with small, heterogeneous patient groups.

Measured with immunoSEQ multiplex PCR; TCRdb has only the in-frame clones, and not every one. The sample has about 22,000 clones; about three quarters are singletons. This clone qualifies as medium-sized. The antigen remains unidentified. V is TRBV11-3 and J is TRBJ1-3; no definite D call. Sequencing used CD4+ T cells from blood, obtained before liver transplant. This sequence was found in a human donor who received a liver transplant. Written as DNA, the CDR3 is TGTGCCAGCAGCCCCCGCGGAAACACCATATATTTT. Translation: CASSPRGNTIYF. Filled out from reference TRBV11-3 and TRBJ1-3, the complete variable domain reads EAGVVQSPRYKIIEKKQPVAFWCNPISGHNTLYWYLQNLGQGPELLIRYENEEAVDDSQLPKDRFSAERLKGVDSTLKIQPAELGDSAVYLCASSPRGNTIYFGEGSWLTVV.